This T cell receptor beta chain was sequenced in a study of CD8 T cells in Susac syndrome (dated by TCRdb to the late 2010s). Notes on the research overall: Whether CD8+ T cell activation and differentiation in Susac syndrome was antigen driven was tested using repertoire sequencing.

Peripheral blood CD8+ and CD4+ T cells from healthy donors, Susac syndrome patients and multiple sclerosis patients were profiled by high-throughput TCR beta sequencing. Healthy donors were age- and sex-matched controls. Bulk CD8+ and CD4+ T cells were purified by magnetic negative isolation, while CD8+ TEMRA cells were enriched using FACS. Blood was collected in EDTA tubes and processed within 24 hours, with PBMCs isolated through density gradient centrifugation. PBMCs intended for TCR sequencing were cryopreserved in liquid nitrogen and were subsequently thawed in a 37 degrees C water bath. The sorted or isolated CD4+, CD8+ and CD8+ TEMRA cells had a purity of 90% or higher. RNA was extracted using the RNeasy kit, and roughly 0.5 to 1 ug of the RNA was reverse transcribed with random hexamers. The immunoSEQ multiplex PCR assay, covering 54 Vbeta and 13 Jbeta segments, was used to amplify TCR beta CDR3 regions. PCR amplification bias was corrected by using a synthetic template baseline for primer optimization and computational correction. The authors' pipeline ran thus. Only productive sequences were kept, with reads annotated to V, D and J genes according to IMGT and analyzed in immunoSEQ Analyzer. Clonality was calculated as one minus the Shannon entropy normalized by log2 of the number of productive unique sequences. For each patient and control, public and private clones were evaluated within the 100 most prevalent clones. Clones were defined as Susac-specific when absent from the healthy and MS cohorts, from roughly 1,000 published viral clones and from other ImmuneACCESS disease sequences. In-frame beta chains were kept once TCRdb had trimmed the public reads at Q25 with fastp and called clones with MiXCR. Each CDR3 protein gets just one entry, which takes the most common genes and DNA from the rows behind it. These V and J calls originate from TCRdb's pipeline instead of the authors' own analysis. This sample lists about 200,000 distinct CDR3 sequences; roughly 94% were detected once. The ten biggest clones cover about 0.095% of the sample.

The CDR3 holds 11 amino acids from the cysteine to the phenylalanine. Of the read, only the CDR3 DNA is kept; its 33 bases are in frame from base 1. Sequences GTSNPN (CDR1) and SVGIG (CDR2) are obtained from the germline V gene (reference sequence). Trimming costs V 5 bases and J 8 bases, and their ends lie 10 bases apart. As for this clonotype: Its antigen specificity is not known. There are no base qualities to consult, and no much larger clone falls within one base.

Points the paper makes about the study in general: The TCR sequencing and HLA analysis was acknowledged to have included a relatively small number of individuals.

This TCR was recovered from a human donor in good health. In this chain, TRBV30 is recombined with TRBJ2-1; the D gene is not confidently resolved. Input material: CD4+ T cells from PBMCs. The DNA sequence reads TGTGCCTGGTACAGAAGGCATGAGCAGTTCTTC. It translates as CAWYRRHEQFF.